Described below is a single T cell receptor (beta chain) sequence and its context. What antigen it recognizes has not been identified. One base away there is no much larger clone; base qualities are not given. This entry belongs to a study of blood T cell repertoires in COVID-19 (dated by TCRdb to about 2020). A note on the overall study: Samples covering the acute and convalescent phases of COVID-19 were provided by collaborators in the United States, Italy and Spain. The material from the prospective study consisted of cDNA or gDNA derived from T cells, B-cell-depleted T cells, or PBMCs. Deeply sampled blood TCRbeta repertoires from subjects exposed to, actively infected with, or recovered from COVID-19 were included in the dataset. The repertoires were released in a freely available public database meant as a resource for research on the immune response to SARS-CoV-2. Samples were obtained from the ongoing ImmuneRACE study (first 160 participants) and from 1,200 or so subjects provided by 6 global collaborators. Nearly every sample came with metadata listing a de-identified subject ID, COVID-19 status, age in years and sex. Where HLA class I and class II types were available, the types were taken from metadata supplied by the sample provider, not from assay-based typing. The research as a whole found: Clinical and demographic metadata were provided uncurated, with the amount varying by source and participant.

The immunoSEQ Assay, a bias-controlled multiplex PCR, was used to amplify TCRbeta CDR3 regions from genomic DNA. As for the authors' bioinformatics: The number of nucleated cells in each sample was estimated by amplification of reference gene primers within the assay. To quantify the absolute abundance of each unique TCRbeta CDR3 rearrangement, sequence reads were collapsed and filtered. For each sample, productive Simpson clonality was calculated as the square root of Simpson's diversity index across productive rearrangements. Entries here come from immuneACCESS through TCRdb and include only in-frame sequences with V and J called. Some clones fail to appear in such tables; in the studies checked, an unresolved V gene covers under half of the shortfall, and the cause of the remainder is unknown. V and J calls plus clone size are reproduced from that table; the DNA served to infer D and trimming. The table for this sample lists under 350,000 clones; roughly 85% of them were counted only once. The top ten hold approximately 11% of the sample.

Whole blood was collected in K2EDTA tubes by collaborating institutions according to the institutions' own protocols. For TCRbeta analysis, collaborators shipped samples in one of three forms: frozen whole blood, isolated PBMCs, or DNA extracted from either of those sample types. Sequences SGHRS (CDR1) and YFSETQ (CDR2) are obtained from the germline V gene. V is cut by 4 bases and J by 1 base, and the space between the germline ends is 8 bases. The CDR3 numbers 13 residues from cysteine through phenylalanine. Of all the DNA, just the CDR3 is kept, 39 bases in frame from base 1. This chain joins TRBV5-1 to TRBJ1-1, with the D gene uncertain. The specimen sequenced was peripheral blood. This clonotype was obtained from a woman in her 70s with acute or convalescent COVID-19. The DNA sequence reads TGCGCCAGCAGCCCTTCTTCGAACACTGAAGCTTTCTTT. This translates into CASSPSSNTEAFF.